The 4 T cell receptor beta chains in this list originate from one sample, sequenced in a study of blood T cell repertoires in COVID-19. TCRdb's copy holds only in-frame clones and misses some; the assay was immunoSEQ multiplex PCR. The sample records 280,000 or so clones, 75% to 90% being singletons. Sequencing was done on a sample of peripheral blood. These receptors all stem from a woman in her twenties or thirties who had recovered from COVID-19.

The chain is built from TRBV7-9 and TRBJ1-2; 7 positions match TRBD1. V shed 3 bases and J 7 bases; nucleotides not matched to a gene: 11. The length of the CDR3 is 15 residues. CDR1 and CDR2 from the germline V gene are SEHNR and FQNEAQ (reference sequence). This CDR3 is CASSLATGYGSGYTF. In DNA form, the CDR3 reads TGTGCCAGCAGCTTGGCGACAGGGTATGGGAGTGGCTACACCTTC.

The chain employs TRBV3-1 (or the pseudogene TRBV3-2) and TRBJ1-1; D is undetermined. V gave up 0 bases and J gave up 11 bases, with 13 bases separating them. Looked up from germline, CDR1 is LGHDT and CDR2 is YNNKEL (reference sequence). The CDR3 spans 13 residues. The CDR3 DNA reads as TGTGCCAGCAGCCAAGATGTATCGAGGTTGGCTTTCTTT. It specifies CASSQDVSRLAFF.

The rearrangement links TRBV11-2 to TRBJ2-2; 7 bases map to TRBD2. The CDR3 has 14 amino acids. Trimming removed 5 bases from V and 7 bases from J; junction bases left unmatched: 7. CDR1 SGHAT and CDR2 FQNNGV come from the germline V gene. Here the CDR3 reads CASSPNTGGGELFF. In DNA form, the CDR3 reads TGTGCCAGCAGCCCGAATACGGGAGGCGGGGAGCTGTTTTTT.

The CDR3: CSVITGVRLDYGYTF. The CDR3 DNA is TGCAGCGTTATAACGGGGGTGAGATTAGATTATGGCTACACCTTC. The chain combines TRBV29-1 with TRBJ1-2; D is possibly TRBD1 (5 bases). Germline V gene lookup returns CDR1 SQVTM and CDR2 ANQGSEA. CDR3 size: 15 residues. With 5 bases removed from V and 5 bases from J, the gap between germline ends came to 21 bases.